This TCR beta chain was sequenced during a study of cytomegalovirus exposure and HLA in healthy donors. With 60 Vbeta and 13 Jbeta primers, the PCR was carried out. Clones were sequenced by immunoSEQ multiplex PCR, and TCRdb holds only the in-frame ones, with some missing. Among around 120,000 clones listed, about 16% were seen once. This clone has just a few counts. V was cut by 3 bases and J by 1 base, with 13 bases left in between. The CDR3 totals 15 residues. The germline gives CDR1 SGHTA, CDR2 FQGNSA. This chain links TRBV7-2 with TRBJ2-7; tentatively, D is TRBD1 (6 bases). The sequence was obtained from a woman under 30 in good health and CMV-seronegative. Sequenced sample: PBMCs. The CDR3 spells CASSFLQGPSYEQYF. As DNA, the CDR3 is TGTGCCAGCAGCTTCCTACAGGGCCCTTCCTACGAGCAGTACTTC.